Shown below are 8 T cell receptor beta chains from a single sample sequenced in a study of T cell repertoires in cytomegalovirus infection. The antigens of these receptors remain unknown. Via MiXCR, TCRdb re-called the reads, giving one row per CDR3 protein. The table includes hundreds of thousands of distinct CDR3 sequences, less than 35% detected once. The sequenced sample was cultured CD8+ T cells from PBMCs, obtained from culture after CMV antigen stimulation. All receptors derive from a human donor in good health (CMV status not recorded). Some clones in this sample may be carry-over from other donors' samples.

This clonotype was seen repeatedly, ten times or more. V and J are TRBV7-2 and TRBJ1-2; 7 positions agree with TRBD1. The V gene's germline CDR1 is SGHTA and CDR2 FQGNSA. The V and J ends lost 9 bases and 5 bases, in that order; junction bases with no gene match: 9. The CDR3 spans 13 residues. CDR3 loop: CARSTGSLYGYTF. DNA of the CDR3: TGTGCCAGGTCGACAGGGTCTCTTTATGGCTACACCTTC. The full variable domain, completed using reference TRBV7-2 and TRBJ1-2, is GAGVSQSPSNKVTEKGKDVELRCDPISGHTALYWYRQSLGQGLEFLIYFQGNSAPDKSGLPSDRFSAERTGGSVSTLTIQRTQQEDSAVYLCARSTGSLYGYTFGSGTRLTVV.

With respect to this clonotype: Possible read error: a much larger clone is one base away. CDR3 residues: CVSSDLFDMRF. The CDR3 DNA follows: TGTGTCAGCAGTGACCTTTTCGACATGCGGTTT. The chain recombines TRBV25-1 with TRBJ1-3; D uncertain. The CDR3 is 11 residues long. The V gene's germline CDR1 is MGHDK and CDR2 SYGVNS.

This chain uses TRBV7-8 with TRBJ2-1, with 11 bases lining up with TRBD2. Germline CDR1 is SGHVS and CDR2 is FQNEAQ. V was pared by 0 bases and J by 7 bases, with 14 bases of the junction left unmatched. The CDR3 length is 19 residues. The chain's CDR3 is CASSLAPGLAGGPGNEQFF. CDR3 DNA sequence: TGTGCCAGCAGCTTAGCGCCGGGGTTAGCGGGGGGGCCGGGGAATGAGCAGTTCTTC.

This rearrangement joins TRBV4-1 to TRBJ2-6, with 7 bases identical to TRBD2. CDR1 is MGHRA, CDR2 YSYEKL, per germline. J was trimmed by 7 bases and V by 3 bases; bases with no gene match: 3. The CDR3 loop spans 14 amino acids. For the CDR3, the DNA is TGCGCCAGCAGCCAGGGGGGGACCGCCAACGTCCTGACTTTC. Translated: CASSQGGTANVLTF.

This clonotype was detected only a few times. The rearrangement links TRBV7-3 to TRBJ2-1, with TRBD2 matching 9 bases. Losses at the gene ends were 1 base for V and 0 bases for J; bases not matched to a gene: 13. The CDR3 runs 20 residues. Germline lookup yields CDR1 SGHTA and CDR2 FQGTGA. CDR3 in amino acids: CASSLKPRISSGSSYNEQFF. The CDR3 nucleotides read TGTGCCAGCAGCTTAAAACCCCGAATAAGTAGCGGGAGCTCCTACAATGAGCAGTTCTTC.

There are a few counts of this clonotype. The gene calls are TRBV19 and TRBJ2-1; maybe TRBD2 (6 bases). Germline lookup yields CDR1 LNHDA and CDR2 SQIVND (reference sequence). CDR3 size: 14 residues. V dropped 2 bases and J dropped 7 bases, with 12 bases sitting between them. In DNA, the CDR3 is TGTGCCAGTAGTATACTAAGCGGGTATAATGAGCAGTTCTTC. Translation gives CASSILSGYNEQFF.

In this sample, this clonotype turned up many times. This chain connects TRBV7-2 to TRBJ2-3, with D perhaps TRBD1 (6 bases). This CDR3 is 14 amino acids long. Trimming pared 5 bases from V and 2 bases from J, leaving 11 bases between. From germline, CDR1 is SGHTA and CDR2 FQGNSA. The CDR3: CASSQGQSTDTQYF. Here the CDR3 DNA reads TGTGCCAGCAGCCAGGGACAATCCACAGATACGCAGTATTTT.

This clonotype was observed a handful of times. The gene calls are TRBV12-3 or TRBV12-4 and TRBJ2-4; the match to TRBD2 covers 9 bases. V trimming: 4 bases; J trimming: 1 base; junction bases outside the gene matches: 8. This CDR3 is 17 amino acids long. CDR3 sequence: CASSSSGGSGAKNIQYF. CDR3 nucleotide sequence: TGTGCCAGCAGTTCCAGCGGGGGGAGTGGGGCCAAAAACATTCAGTACTTC.